Only one count was recorded for the clone carrying this TCR beta chain. Trimming left V 4 bases short and J 4 bases short, with 16 bases between. This CDR3 is built from 15 residues. This sample is drawn from a study of CD8+ T cells in alopecia areata. Treatment: oral pan-JAK inhibitor, 5-10 mg twice daily. Extracted from the samples, RNA was reverse transcribed into cDNA to serve as the sequencing template. Repertoires were generated with immunoSEQ multiplex PCR, while TCRdb's copy carries only in-frame clones and drops some. The sample holds fewer than 250,000 clones, 64% seen once. The chain has TRBV23-1 and TRBJ1-1, with no clear D. TRBV23-1 belongs to the ORF category, with a function that is uncertain. This sequence was found in a human donor with alopecia areata. Sample: CD4+ T cells sorted from blood, taken at week 4, from a patient treated with tofacitinib. The CDR3 DNA is TGCGCCAGCAGTCTGAAGGAGCGTCGCCGCACTGAAGCTTTCTTT. It translates to CASSLKERRRTEAFF.